A selection of T cell receptor beta chains follows, all from one sample in a study of cytomegalovirus exposure and HLA in healthy donors. Only in-frame clones appear in the TCRdb table, and some are missing; sequencing was by immunoSEQ multiplex PCR. The sample holds tens of thousands of clones, around three quarters seen once. The sample taken for sequencing was PBMCs. These receptors all come from a male donor in good health and CMV-seronegative. CDR3s include the opening cysteine and the closing phenylalanine or tryptophan. The order of the fields is clone size, J gene, V gene, D gene, CDR3 protein, CDR3 DNA. A D gene is named only where the DNA matches it firmly. The size of a clone is reported for some rows only, either as once, few or many, or as a class for expanded clones.

clone size: NA; J gene: TRBJ1-6; V gene: TRBV19; D gene: NA; CDR3 protein: CASKKLGRADNSPLHF; CDR3 DNA: TGTGCCAGTAAAAAACTGGGCAGGGCGGATAATTCACCCCTCCACTTT
clone size: once; J gene: TRBJ2-7; V gene: TRBV27; D gene: TRBD2; CDR3 protein: CASSFGTSGTYEQYF; CDR3 DNA: TGTGCCAGCAGTTTCGGGACTAGCGGTACCTACGAGCAGTACTTC
clone size: NA; J gene: TRBJ1-1; V gene: TRBV6-5; D gene: NA; CDR3 protein: CASSYSTGMNTEAFF; CDR3 DNA: TGTGCCAGCAGTTACTCGACGGGAATGAACACTGAAGCTTTCTTT
clone size: NA; J gene: TRBJ1-1; V gene: TRBV2; D gene: TRBD1; CDR3 protein: CASSSGQHTEAFF; CDR3 DNA: TGTGCCAGCAGTTCGGGACAGCACACTGAAGCTTTCTTT
clone size: NA; J gene: TRBJ1-5; V gene: TRBV19; D gene: NA; CDR3 protein: CASSIQGPQPQHF; CDR3 DNA: TGTGCCAGTAGTATACAGGGCCCCCAGCCCCAGCATTTT
clone size: NA; J gene: TRBJ1-1; V gene: TRBV7-9; D gene: TRBD1; CDR3 protein: CASSIRSGGTEAFF; CDR3 DNA: TGTGCCAGCAGCATCCGGTCAGGGGGCACTGAAGCTTTCTTT
clone size: NA; J gene: TRBJ2-4; V gene: TRBV6-1; D gene: NA; CDR3 protein: CASSEIGTLYSKNIQYF; CDR3 DNA: TGTGCCAGCAGTGAAATCGGGACACTCTATTCCAAAAACATTCAGTACTTC
clone size: NA; J gene: TRBJ2-7; V gene: TRBV9; D gene: NA; CDR3 protein: CASSVGQPSSYEQYF; CDR3 DNA: TGTGCCAGCAGCGTAGGACAACCCAGCTCCTACGAGCAGTACTTC
clone size: NA; J gene: TRBJ1-3; V gene: TRBV5-6; D gene: NA; CDR3 protein: CASSSQTLTGPGSGNTIYF; CDR3 DNA: TGTGCCAGCAGCTCGCAGACCCTTACCGGGCCGGGAAGCGGAAACACCATATATTTT
clone size: NA; J gene: TRBJ1-2; V gene: TRBV7-2; D gene: NA; CDR3 protein: CASSLGGSLYGYTF; CDR3 DNA: TGTGCCAGCAGCTTAGGGGGCTCCCTCTATGGCTACACCTTC
clone size: NA; J gene: TRBJ2-1; V gene: TRBV5-1; D gene: TRBD2; CDR3 protein: CASSLGTSANEQFF; CDR3 DNA: TGCGCCAGCAGCTTGGGGACTAGCGCCAATGAGCAGTTCTTC
clone size: NA; J gene: TRBJ1-2; V gene: TRBV9; D gene: TRBD1; CDR3 protein: CASSVGQGDGYTF; CDR3 DNA: TGTGCCAGCAGCGTGGGACAGGGAGATGGCTACACCTTC
clone size: few; J gene: TRBJ1-1; V gene: TRBV5-6; D gene: NA; CDR3 protein: CASSFGGTEAFF; CDR3 DNA: TGTGCCAGCAGCTTCGGCGGCACTGAAGCTTTCTTT
clone size: NA; J gene: TRBJ2-7; V gene: TRBV9; D gene: NA; CDR3 protein: CASSVGWPSSYEQYF; CDR3 DNA: TGTGCCAGCAGCGTAGGATGGCCCAGCTCCTACGAGCAGTACTTC
clone size: NA; J gene: TRBJ1-1; V gene: TRBV10-3; D gene: TRBD1; CDR3 protein: CAISQRTGDLNTEAFF; CDR3 DNA: TGTGCCATCAGCCAACGGACAGGGGATTTGAACACTGAAGCTTTCTTT
clone size: NA; J gene: TRBJ2-1; V gene: TRBV6-5; D gene: NA; CDR3 protein: CASSYSPSEYNEQFF; CDR3 DNA: TGTGCCAGCAGTTACTCGCCTAGCGAGTACAATGAGCAGTTCTTC
clone size: NA; J gene: TRBJ1-1; V gene: TRBV2; D gene: NA; CDR3 protein: CASSESRDTEAFF; CDR3 DNA: TGTGCCAGCAGTGAGTCCAGGGACACTGAAGCTTTCTTT
clone size: NA; J gene: TRBJ1-2; V gene: TRBV5-4; D gene: TRBD1; CDR3 protein: CASSLVFGTGDYGYTF; CDR3 DNA: TGTGCCAGCAGCTTGGTGTTTGGGACAGGGGACTATGGCTACACCTTC
clone size: NA; J gene: TRBJ1-3; V gene: TRBV2; D gene: NA; CDR3 protein: CASSEDSPLSGNTIYF; CDR3 DNA: TGTGCCAGCAGTGAAGACAGCCCCCTCTCTGGAAACACCATATATTTT
clone size: NA; J gene: TRBJ2-1; V gene: TRBV7-2; D gene: NA; CDR3 protein: CASSLVGGNEQFF; CDR3 DNA: TGTGCCAGCAGCTTAGTAGGAGGTAATGAGCAGTTCTTC
clone size: few; J gene: TRBJ2-7; V gene: TRBV20-1; D gene: NA; CDR3 protein: CSASDSYEQYF; CDR3 DNA: TGCAGTGCTTCGGACAGCTACGAGCAGTACTTC
clone size: NA; J gene: TRBJ2-3; V gene: TRBV5-6; D gene: TRBD2; CDR3 protein: CASSLSGSTSDTQYF; CDR3 DNA: TGTGCCAGCAGCTTGAGCGGGAGTACGTCAGATACGCAGTATTTT
clone size: NA; J gene: TRBJ1-1; V gene: TRBV30; D gene: NA; CDR3 protein: CARRWFTEAFF; CDR3 DNA: TGTGCTCGGAGGTGGTTCACTGAAGCTTTCTTT
clone size: NA; J gene: TRBJ1-2; V gene: TRBV5-1; D gene: TRBD1; CDR3 protein: CASSPGQGSSSVYTF; CDR3 DNA: TGCGCCAGCAGCCCCGGACAGGGATCTTCTAGTGTCTACACCTTC
clone size: NA; J gene: TRBJ2-3; V gene: TRBV4-3; D gene: NA; CDR3 protein: CASSQGASAYTDTQYF; CDR3 DNA: TGCGCCAGCAGCCAAGGGGCTAGCGCCTACACAGATACGCAGTATTTT
clone size: NA; J gene: TRBJ1-5; V gene: TRBV7-8; D gene: NA; CDR3 protein: CASSLIGGYEGQPQHF; CDR3 DNA: TGTGCCAGCAGCTTAATAGGGGGTTACGAGGGTCAGCCCCAGCATTTT
clone size: few; J gene: TRBJ1-2; V gene: TRBV6-1; D gene: TRBD1; CDR3 protein: CASSEGQGNGYTF; CDR3 DNA: TGTGCCAGCAGTGAGGGACAGGGGAATGGCTACACCTTC
clone size: NA; J gene: TRBJ1-1; V gene: TRBV11-2; D gene: NA; CDR3 protein: CASSLTGEAFF; CDR3 DNA: TGTGCCAGCAGTCTTACGGGTGAAGCTTTCTTT
clone size: few; J gene: TRBJ2-3; V gene: TRBV6-1; D gene: TRBD2; CDR3 protein: CASSELAGGPDTQYF; CDR3 DNA: TGTGCCAGCAGTGAACTAGCGGGGGGGCCAGATACGCAGTATTTT
clone size: NA; J gene: TRBJ1-6; V gene: TRBV6-1; D gene: NA; CDR3 protein: CASSETGTGNSPLHF; CDR3 DNA: TGTGCCAGCAGTGAAACTGGCACAGGAAATTCACCCCTCCACTTT
clone size: NA; J gene: TRBJ2-1; V gene: TRBV5-8; D gene: TRBD1; CDR3 protein: CASSSGTGGSNEQFF; CDR3 DNA: TGTGCCAGCAGCTCCGGGACAGGGGGAAGCAATGAGCAGTTCTTC
clone size: NA; J gene: TRBJ1-3; V gene: TRBV6-5; D gene: TRBD1; CDR3 protein: CASSYSAGGGNTIYF; CDR3 DNA: TGTGCCAGCAGTTACTCGGCAGGGGGTGGAAACACCATATATTTT
clone size: once; J gene: TRBJ1-1; V gene: TRBV19; D gene: NA; CDR3 protein: CASTPLHGGTEAFF; CDR3 DNA: TGTGCCAGTACCCCTTTGCACGGGGGAACTGAAGCTTTCTTT
clone size: few; J gene: TRBJ1-5; V gene: TRBV6-5; D gene: NA; CDR3 protein: CASGARGANQPQHF; CDR3 DNA: TGTGCCAGTGGGGCCCGGGGGGCCAATCAGCCCCAGCATTTT